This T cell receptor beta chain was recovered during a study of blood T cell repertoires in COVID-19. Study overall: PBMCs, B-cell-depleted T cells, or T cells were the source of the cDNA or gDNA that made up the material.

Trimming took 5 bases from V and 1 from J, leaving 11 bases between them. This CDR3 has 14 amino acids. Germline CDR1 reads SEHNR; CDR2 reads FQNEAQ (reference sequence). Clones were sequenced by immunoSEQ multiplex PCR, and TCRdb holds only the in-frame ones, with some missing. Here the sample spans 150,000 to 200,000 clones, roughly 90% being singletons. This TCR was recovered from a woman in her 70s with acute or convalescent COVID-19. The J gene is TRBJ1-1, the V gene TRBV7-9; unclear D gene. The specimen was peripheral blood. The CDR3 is CASSPDISNTEAFF. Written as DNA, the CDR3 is TGTGCCAGCAGCCCTGACATATCGAACACTGAAGCTTTCTTT.